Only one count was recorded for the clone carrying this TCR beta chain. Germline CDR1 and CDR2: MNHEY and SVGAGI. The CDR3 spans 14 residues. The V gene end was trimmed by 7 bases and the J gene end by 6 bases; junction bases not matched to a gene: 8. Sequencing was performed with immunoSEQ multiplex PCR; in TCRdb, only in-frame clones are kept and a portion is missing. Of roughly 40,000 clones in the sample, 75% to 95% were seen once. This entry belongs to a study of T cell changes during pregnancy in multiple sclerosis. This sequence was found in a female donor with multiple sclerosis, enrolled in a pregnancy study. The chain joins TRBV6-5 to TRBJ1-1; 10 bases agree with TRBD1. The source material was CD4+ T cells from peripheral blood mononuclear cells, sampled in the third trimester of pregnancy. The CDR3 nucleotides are TGTGCCAGCACCCGACAGGGGGCTTATTCTGAAGCTTTCTTT. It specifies CASTRQGAYSEAFF.